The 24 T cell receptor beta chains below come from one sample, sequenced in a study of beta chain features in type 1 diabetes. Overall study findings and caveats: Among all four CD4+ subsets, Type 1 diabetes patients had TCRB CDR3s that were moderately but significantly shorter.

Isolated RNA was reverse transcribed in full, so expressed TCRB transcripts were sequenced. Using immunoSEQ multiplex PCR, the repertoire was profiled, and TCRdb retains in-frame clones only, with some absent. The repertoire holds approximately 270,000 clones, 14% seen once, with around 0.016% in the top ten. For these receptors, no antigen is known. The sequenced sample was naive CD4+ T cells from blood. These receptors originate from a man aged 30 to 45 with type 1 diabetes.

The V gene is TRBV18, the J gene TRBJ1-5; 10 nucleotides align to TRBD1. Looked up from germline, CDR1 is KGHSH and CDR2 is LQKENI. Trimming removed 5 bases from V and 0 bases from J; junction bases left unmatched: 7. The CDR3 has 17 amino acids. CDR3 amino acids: CASSMGQGLPSNQPQHF. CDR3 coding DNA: TGTGCCAGCTCAATGGGACAGGGGCTTCCTAGCAATCAGCCCCAGCATTTT.

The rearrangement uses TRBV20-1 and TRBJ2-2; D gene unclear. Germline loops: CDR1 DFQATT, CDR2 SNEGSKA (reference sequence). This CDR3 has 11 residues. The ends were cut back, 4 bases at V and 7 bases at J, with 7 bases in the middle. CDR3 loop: CSANAGGELFF. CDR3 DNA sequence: TGCAGTGCTAACGCAGGCGGGGAGCTGTTTTTT.

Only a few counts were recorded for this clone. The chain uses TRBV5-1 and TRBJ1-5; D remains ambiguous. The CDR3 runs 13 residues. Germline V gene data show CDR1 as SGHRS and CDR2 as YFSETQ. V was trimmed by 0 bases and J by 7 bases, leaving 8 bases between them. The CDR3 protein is CASSLGDRQPQHF. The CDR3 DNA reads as TGCGCCAGCAGCTTGGGAGATCGGCAGCCCCAGCATTTT.

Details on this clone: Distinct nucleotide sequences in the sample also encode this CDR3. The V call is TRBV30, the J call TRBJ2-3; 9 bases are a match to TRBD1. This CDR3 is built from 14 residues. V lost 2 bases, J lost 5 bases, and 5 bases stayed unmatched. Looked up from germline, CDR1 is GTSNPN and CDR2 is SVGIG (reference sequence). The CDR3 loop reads CAWSRGQGIDTQYF. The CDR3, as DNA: TGTGCCTGGAGTCGGGGACAGGGAATAGATACGCAGTATTTT.

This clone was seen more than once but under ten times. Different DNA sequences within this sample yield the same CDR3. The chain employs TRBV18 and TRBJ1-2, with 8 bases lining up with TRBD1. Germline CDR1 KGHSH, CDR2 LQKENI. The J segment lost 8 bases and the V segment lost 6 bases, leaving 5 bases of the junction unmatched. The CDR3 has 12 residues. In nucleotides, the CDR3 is TGTGCCAGCTCGCCGACAGGGGACGGCTACACCTTC. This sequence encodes CASSPTGDGYTF. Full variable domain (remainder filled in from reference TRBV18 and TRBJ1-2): NAGVMQNPRHLVRRRGQEARLRCSPMKGHSHVYWYRQLPEEGLKFMVYLQKENIIDESGMPKERFSAEFPKEGPSILRIQQVVRGDSAAYFCASSPTGDGYTFGSGTRLTVV.

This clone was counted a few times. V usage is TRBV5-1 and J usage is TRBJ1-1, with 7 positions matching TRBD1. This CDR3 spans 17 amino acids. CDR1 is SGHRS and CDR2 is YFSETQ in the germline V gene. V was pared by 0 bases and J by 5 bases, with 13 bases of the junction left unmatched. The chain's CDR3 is CASSLAAHRGGGTEAFF. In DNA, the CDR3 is TGCGCCAGCAGCTTGGCCGCCCACAGGGGTGGGGGGACTGAAGCTTTCTTT.

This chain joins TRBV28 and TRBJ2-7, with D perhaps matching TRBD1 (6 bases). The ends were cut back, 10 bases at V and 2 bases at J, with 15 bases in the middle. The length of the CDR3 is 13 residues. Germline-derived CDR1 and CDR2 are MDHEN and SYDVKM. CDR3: CATKGGRTYEQYF. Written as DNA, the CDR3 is TGTGCCACCAAAGGGGGTAGGACCTACGAGCAGTACTTC.

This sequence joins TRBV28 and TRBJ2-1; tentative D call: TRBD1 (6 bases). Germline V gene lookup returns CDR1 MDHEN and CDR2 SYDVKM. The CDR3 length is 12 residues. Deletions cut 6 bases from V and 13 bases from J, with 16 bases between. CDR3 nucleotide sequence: TGTGCCAGCAGGAGTACAGGGTCCTTCCAGTTCTTC. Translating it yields CASRSTGSFQFF.

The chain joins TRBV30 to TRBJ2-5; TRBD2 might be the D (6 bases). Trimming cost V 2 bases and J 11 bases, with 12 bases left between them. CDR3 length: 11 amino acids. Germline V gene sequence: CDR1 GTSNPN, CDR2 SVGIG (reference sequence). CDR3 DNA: TGTGCCTGGAGTACCGGGGAGGTGCAGTACTTC. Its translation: CAWSTGEVQYF.

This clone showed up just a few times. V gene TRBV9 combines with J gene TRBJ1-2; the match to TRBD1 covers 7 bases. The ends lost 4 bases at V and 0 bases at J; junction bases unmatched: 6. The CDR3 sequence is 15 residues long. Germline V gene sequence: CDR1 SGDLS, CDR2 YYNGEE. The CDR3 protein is CASSPGQTTNYGYTF. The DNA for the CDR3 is TGTGCCAGCAGCCCGGGACAGACTACTAACTATGGCTACACCTTC.

This CDR3 is CASSVGAGGGFNEQFF. In DNA, the CDR3 is TGTGCCAGCAGCGTCGGAGCGGGAGGGGGTTTCAATGAGCAGTTCTTC. The rearrangement joins TRBV9 to TRBJ2-1; 10 nucleotides align to TRBD2. CDR1 is SGDLS and CDR2 is YYNGEE in the germline V gene. V shed 2 bases, J shed 6 bases, and the junction held 8 bases outside the gene matches. This CDR3 is 16 amino acids long.

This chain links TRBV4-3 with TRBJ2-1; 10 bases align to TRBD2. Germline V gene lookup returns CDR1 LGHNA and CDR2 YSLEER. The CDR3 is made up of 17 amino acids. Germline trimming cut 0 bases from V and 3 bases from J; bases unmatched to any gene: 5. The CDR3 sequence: CASSQDFRTSGYNEQFF. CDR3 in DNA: TGCGCCAGCAGCCAAGATTTTCGGACTAGCGGCTACAATGAGCAGTTCTTC.

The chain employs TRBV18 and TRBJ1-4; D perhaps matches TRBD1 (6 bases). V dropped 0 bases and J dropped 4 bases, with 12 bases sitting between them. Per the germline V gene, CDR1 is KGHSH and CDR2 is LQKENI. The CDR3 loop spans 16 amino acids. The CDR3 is CASSPPPQGSNEKLFF. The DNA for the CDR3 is TGTGCCAGCTCACCACCCCCACAGGGAAGTAATGAAAAACTGTTTTTT.

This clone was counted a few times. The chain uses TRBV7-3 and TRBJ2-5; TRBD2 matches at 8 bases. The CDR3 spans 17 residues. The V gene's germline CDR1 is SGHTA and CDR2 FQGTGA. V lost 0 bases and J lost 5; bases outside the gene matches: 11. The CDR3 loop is CASSLTGGAGARETQYF. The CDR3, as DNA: TGTGCCAGCAGCTTAACGGGAGGAGCGGGAGCCAGGGAGACCCAGTACTTC.

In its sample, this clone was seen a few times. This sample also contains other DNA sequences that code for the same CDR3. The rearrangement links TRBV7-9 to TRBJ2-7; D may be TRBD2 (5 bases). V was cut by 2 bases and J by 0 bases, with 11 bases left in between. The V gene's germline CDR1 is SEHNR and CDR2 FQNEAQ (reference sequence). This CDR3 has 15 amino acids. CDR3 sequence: CASSLLRGGSYEQYF. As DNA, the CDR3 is TGTGCCAGCAGCTTACTTCGAGGAGGCTCCTACGAGCAGTACTTC.

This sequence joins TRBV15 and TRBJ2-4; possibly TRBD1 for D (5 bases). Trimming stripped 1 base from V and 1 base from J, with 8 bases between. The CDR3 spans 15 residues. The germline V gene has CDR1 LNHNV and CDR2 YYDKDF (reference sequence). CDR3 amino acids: CATSRASGAKNIQYF. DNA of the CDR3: TGTGCCACCAGCAGAGCCTCAGGGGCCAAAAACATTCAGTACTTC.

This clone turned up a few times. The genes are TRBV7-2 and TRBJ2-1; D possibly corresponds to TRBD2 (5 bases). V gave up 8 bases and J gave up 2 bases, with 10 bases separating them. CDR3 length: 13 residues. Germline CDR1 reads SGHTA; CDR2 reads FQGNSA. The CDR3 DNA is TGTGCCAGCGGAACTAGAGCCTACAATGAGCAGTTCTTC. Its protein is CASGTRAYNEQFF.

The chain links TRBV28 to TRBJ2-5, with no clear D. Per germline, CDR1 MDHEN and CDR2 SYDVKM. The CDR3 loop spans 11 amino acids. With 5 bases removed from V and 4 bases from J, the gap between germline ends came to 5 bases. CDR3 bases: TGTGCCAGCAGTCCTACAGAGACCCAGTACTTC. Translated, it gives CASSPTETQYF.

The CDR3 sequence: CASSQSKDRGLRLAGAYEQYF. The CDR3 DNA reads TGCGCCAGCAGTCAATCGAAGGACAGGGGGCTTCGACTAGCGGGAGCCTACGAGCAGTACTTC. The chain uses TRBV23-1 and TRBJ2-7, with D possibly matching TRBD2 (12 bases). TRBV23-1 is assigned to the ORF class and has an uncertain function. V gave up 0 bases and J gave up 2 bases, with 29 bases separating them. This CDR3 has 21 residues.

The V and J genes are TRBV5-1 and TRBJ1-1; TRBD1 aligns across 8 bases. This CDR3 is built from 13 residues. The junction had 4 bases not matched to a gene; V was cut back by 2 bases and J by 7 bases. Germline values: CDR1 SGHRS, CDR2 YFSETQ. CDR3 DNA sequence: TGCGCCAGCAGCTTCGAGGGACAGGTTGAAGCTTTCTTT. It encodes CASSFEGQVEAFF.

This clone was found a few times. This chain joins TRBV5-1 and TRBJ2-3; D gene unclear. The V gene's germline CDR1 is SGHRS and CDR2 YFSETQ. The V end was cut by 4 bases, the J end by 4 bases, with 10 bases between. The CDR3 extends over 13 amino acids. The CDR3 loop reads CASSPTAADTQYF. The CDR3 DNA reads TGCGCCAGCAGCCCCACGGCGGCAGATACGCAGTATTTT. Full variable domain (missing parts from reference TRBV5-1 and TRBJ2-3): KAGVTQTPRYLIKTRGQQVTLSCSPISGHRSVSWYQQTPGQGLQFLFEYFSETQRNKGNFPGRFSGRQFSNSRSEMNVSTLELGDSALYLCASSPTAADTQYFGPGTRLTVL.

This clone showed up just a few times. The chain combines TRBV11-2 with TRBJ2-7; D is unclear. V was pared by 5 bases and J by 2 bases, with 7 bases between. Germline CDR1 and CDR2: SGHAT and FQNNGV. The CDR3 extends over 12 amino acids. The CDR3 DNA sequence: TGTGCCAGCAGCCTGGGCACCTACGAGCAGTACTTC. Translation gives CASSLGTYEQYF.

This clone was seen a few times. Written as DNA, the CDR3 is TGCAGCGTTGAAGAGGTGAGGGGGCTCGAGGGCTACACCTTC. Amino acid sequence: CSVEEVRGLEGYTF. This chain connects TRBV29-1 to TRBJ1-2; 7 bases are a match to TRBD1. Germline CDR1 reads SQVTM; CDR2 reads ANQGSEA. The CDR3 length is 14 residues. V lost 0 bases and J lost 8; bases outside the gene matches: 9. Full variable domain (remainder filled in from reference TRBV29-1 and TRBJ1-2): SAVISQKPSRDICQRGTSLTIQCQVDSQVTMMFWYRQQPGQSLTLIATANQGSEATYESGFVIDKFPISRPNLTFSTLTVSNMSPEDSSIYLCSVEEVRGLEGYTFGSGTRLTVV.

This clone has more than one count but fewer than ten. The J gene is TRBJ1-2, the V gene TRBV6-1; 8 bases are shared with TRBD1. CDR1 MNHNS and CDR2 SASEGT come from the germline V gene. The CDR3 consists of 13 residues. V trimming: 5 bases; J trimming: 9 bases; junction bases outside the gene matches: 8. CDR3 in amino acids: CASSLWTGRSYTF. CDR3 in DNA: TGTGCCAGCAGTCTCTGGACAGGGAGAAGCTACACCTTC.